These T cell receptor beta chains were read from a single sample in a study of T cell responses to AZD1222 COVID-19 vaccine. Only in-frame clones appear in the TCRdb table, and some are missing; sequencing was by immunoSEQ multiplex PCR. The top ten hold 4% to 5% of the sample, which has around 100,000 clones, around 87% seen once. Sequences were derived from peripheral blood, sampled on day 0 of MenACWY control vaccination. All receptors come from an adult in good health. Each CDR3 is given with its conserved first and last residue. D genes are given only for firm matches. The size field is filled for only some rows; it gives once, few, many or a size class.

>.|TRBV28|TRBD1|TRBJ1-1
CASSLHPGGQTEAFF
TGTGCCAGCAGTTTGCATCCAGGGGGGCAGACGGAAGCTTTCTTT
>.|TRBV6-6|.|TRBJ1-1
CASGRHNTEAFF
TGTGCCAGCGGAAGACATAACACTGAAGCTTTCTTT
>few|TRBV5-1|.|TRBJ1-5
CASSPGGRMDQPQHF
TGCGCCAGCAGCCCCGGGGGGAGGATGGATCAGCCCCAGCATTTT
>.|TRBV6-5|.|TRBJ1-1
CASSRRETEAFF
TGTGCCAGCAGCCGGCGAGAAACTGAAGCTTTCTTT
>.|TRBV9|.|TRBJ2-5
CASSFSSGAQETQYF
TGTGCCAGCAGCTTTAGCTCCGGGGCCCAAGAGACCCAGTACTTC
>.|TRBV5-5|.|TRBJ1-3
CASSIQSSGNTIYF
TGTGCCAGCAGCATACAGAGCTCTGGAAACACCATATATTTT
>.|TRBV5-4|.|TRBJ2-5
CASSLGGGGETQYF
TGTGCCAGCAGCTTAGGGGGGGGCGGGGAGACCCAGTACTTC
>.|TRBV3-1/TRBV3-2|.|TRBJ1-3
CASSQAGTIYF
TGTGCCAGCAGCCAAGCTGGCACCATATATTTT
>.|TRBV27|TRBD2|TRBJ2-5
CASSSGRWLSGQETQYF
TGTGCCAGCAGTAGCGGGAGGTGGCTGAGTGGGCAAGAGACCCAGTACTTC
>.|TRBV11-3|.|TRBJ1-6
CASSLDLISPLHF
TGTGCCAGCAGCTTAGATCTGATTTCACCCCTCCACTTT
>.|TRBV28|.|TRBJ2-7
CASSPSGARTWDF
TGTGCCAGCAGTCCGAGTGGGGCCCGGACCTGGGACTTC
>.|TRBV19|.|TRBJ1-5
CASSDQGRKFQPQHF
TGTGCCAGTAGCGATCAGGGGCGCAAGTTTCAGCCCCAGCATTTT
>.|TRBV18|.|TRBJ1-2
CASSPGEANYGYTF
TGTGCCAGCTCACCAGGGGAAGCTAACTATGGCTACACCTTC
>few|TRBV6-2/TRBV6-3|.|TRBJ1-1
CASSYAAEAFF
TGTGCCAGCAGTTATGCCGCTGAAGCTTTCTTT
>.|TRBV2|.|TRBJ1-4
CASRWRGEEKLFF
TGTGCCAGTAGGTGGAGGGGAGAGGAAAAACTGTTTTTT
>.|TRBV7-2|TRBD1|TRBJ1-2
CASRDRGDYGYTF
TGTGCCAGCAGGGACAGGGGGGACTATGGCTACACCTTC
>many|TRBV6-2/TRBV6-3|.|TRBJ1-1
CASSLFGDTEAFF
TGTGCCAGCAGCCTTTTTGGGGACACTGAAGCTTTCTTT
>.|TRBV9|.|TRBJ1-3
CASSAPGGTGNTIYF
TGTGCCAGCAGCGCCCCGGGGGGAACCGGAAACACCATATATTTT
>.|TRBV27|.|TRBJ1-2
CASSSRDGRGNYGYTF
TGTGCCAGCAGTTCGAGGGACGGTAGAGGTAACTATGGCTACACCTTC
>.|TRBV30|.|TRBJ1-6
CAWSQGPTYNSPLHF
TGTGCCTGGAGCCAGGGCCCCACGTATAATTCACCCCTCCACTTT
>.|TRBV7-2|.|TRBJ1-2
CASSLRDGYTF
TGTGCCAGCAGCCTCCGCGATGGCTACACCTTC
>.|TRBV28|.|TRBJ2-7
CASSLVMRGNYEQYF
TGTGCCAGCAGTTTAGTCATGCGGGGAAACTACGAGCAGTACTTC
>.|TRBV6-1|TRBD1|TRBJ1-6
CASSVEETGGHSPLHF
TGTGCCAGCAGTGTAGAGGAAACAGGGGGACATTCACCCCTCCACTTT
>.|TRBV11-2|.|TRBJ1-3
CASSSTGGRTWNTIYF
TGTGCCAGCAGCTCAACCGGCGGGAGGACCTGGAACACCATATATTTT
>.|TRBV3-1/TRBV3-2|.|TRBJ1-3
CASSQPGNTIYF
TGTGCCAGCAGCCAACCCGGAAACACCATATATTTT
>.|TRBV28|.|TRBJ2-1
CASSLLRGHSSYNEQFF
TGTGCCAGCAGTTTATTAAGGGGCCACAGCTCCTACAATGAGCAGTTCTTC
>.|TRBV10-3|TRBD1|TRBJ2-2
CAINRDSSNTGELFF
TGTGCCATCAACCGGGACAGTTCGAACACCGGGGAGCTGTTTTTT
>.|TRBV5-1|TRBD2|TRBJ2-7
CASSLRTSGNSYEQYF
TGCGCCAGCAGCTTGAGGACTAGCGGTAATTCCTACGAGCAGTACTTC
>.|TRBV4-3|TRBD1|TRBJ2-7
CASSQDRGPGEQYF
TGCGCCAGCAGCCAAGACAGGGGGCCCGGGGAGCAGTACTTC
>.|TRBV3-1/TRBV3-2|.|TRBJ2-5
CASSLQTAQETQYF
TGTGCCAGCAGCCTACAGACAGCTCAAGAGACCCAGTACTTC
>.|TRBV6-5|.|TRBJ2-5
CASSPQGETQYF
TGTGCCAGCAGTCCCCAGGGAGAGACCCAGTACTTC
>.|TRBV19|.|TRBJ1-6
CASSRQSYNSPLHF
TGTGCCAGTAGTCGACAGAGCTATAATTCACCCCTCCACTTT
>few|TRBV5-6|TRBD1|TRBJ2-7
CASSETGVSYEQYF
TGTGCCAGCAGTGAGACAGGGGTCTCCTACGAGCAGTACTTC
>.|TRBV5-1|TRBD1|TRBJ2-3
CASNQLETGGFTDTQYF
TGCGCCAGCAACCAACTCGAGACAGGGGGTTTTACAGATACGCAGTATTTT
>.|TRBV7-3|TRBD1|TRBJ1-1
CASSLTGQGAYTEAFF
TGTGCCAGCAGCTTAACGGGGCAGGGGGCCTACACTGAAGCTTTCTTT
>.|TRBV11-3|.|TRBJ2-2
CASSTRGYTGELFF
TGTGCCAGCAGCACTAGGGGATACACCGGGGAGCTGTTTTTT
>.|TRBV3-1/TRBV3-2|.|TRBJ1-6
CASSPDRRSPLHF
TGTGCCAGCAGCCCGGACCGGCGTTCACCCCTCCACTTT
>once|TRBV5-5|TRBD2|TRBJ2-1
CASSSAGGGSYNEQFF
TGTGCCAGCAGCTCGGCGGGAGGGGGCTCTTACAATGAGCAGTTCTTC
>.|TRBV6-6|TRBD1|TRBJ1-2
CASSFSPGTGEGGYTF
TGTGCCAGCAGTTTCTCCCCGGGGACAGGGGAGGGTGGCTACACCTTC
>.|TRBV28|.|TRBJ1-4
CASSLVGAGDEKLFF
TGTGCCAGCAGTTTAGTTGGGGCAGGGGATGAAAAACTGTTTTTT
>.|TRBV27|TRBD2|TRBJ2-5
CASSGWLAGQETQYF
TGTGCCAGTTCTGGGTGGCTAGCGGGACAAGAGACCCAGTACTTC
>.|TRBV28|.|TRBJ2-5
CASSAVSVQETQYF
TGTGCCAGCAGCGCTGTGTCGGTGCAAGAGACCCAGTACTTC
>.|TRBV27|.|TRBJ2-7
CASRDSYEQYF
TGTGCCAGCAGGGACTCCTACGAGCAGTACTTC
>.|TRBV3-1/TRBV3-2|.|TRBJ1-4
CASSQGPATNEKLFF
TGTGCCAGCAGCCAGGGGCCTGCAACTAATGAAAAACTGTTTTTT
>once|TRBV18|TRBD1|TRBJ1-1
CASSLRDRRVMNTEAFF
TGTGCCAGCTCACTCCGGGACAGACGCGTGATGAACACTGAAGCTTTCTTT
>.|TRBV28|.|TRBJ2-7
CARQPGGPHWEQYF
TGTGCCAGGCAACCAGGGGGGCCCCACTGGGAGCAATACTTC
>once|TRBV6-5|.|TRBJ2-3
CASRAPSTDTQYF
TGTGCATCCCGGGCTCCTAGCACAGATACGCAGTATTTT
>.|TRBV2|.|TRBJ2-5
CASTPPPSGGETQYF
TGTGCCAGCACCCCCCCGCCGAGCGGTGGAGAGACCCAGTACTTC
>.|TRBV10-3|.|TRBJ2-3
CAISELFLGTDTQYF
TGTGCCATCAGTGAGTTATTTTTAGGCACAGATACGCAGTATTTT